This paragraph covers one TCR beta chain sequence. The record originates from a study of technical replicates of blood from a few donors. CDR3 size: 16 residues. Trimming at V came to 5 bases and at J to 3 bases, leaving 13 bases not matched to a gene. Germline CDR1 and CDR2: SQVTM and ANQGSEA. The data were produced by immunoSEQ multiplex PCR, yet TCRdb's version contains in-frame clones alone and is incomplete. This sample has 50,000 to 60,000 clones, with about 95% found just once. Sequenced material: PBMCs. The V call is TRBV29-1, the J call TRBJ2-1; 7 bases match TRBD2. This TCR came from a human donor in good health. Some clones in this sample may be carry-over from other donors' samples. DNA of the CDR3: TGCAGCGTTAGGTCGGGAGGAGAAATCAACTACAATGAGCAGTTCTTC. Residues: CSVRSGGEINYNEQFF.